These T cell receptor beta chains were read from a single sample in a study of blood T cell repertoires in COVID-19. TCRdb's table, derived via immunoSEQ multiplex PCR, lists solely in-frame clones and lacks some. This table holds some 65,000 clones, about 74% found once. Specimen: peripheral blood. These receptors were taken from a woman older than 75 with acute or convalescent COVID-19. Both conserved end residues are part of each CDR3. A D gene is named only where the DNA matches it firmly. Some rows have no size entry. The others give once, few or many, or a class for an expanded clone.

CDR3 protein	CDR3 DNA	D gene	V gene	J gene	clone size
CASSYRPLAGAQNEQFF	TGTGCCAGCAGTTACAGGCCCCTAGCGGGAGCCCAAAATGAGCAGTTCTTC	TRBD2	TRBV6-2/TRBV6-3	TRBJ2-1	few
CASSPGLAGNNEQFF	TGTGCCAGCAGCCCGGGACTAGCGGGAAACAATGAGCAGTTCTTC	TRBD2	TRBV11-2	TRBJ2-1	-
CASTSAGEQYF	TGTGCCAGCACAAGTGCGGGGGAGCAGTACTTC	-	TRBV6-5	TRBJ2-7	few
CAISEPAVSPGPQHF	TGTGCCATCAGTGAGCCGGCCGTCTCACCAGGGCCCCAGCATTTT	-	TRBV10-3	TRBJ1-5	-
CASSLPNTEAFF	TGTGCCAGTAGTCTCCCGAACACTGAAGCTTTCTTT	-	TRBV19	TRBJ1-1	few
CASSYSVVPGNIQYF	TGTGCCAGCAGTTACTCAGTGGTTCCAGGGAACATTCAGTACTTC	-	TRBV6-5	TRBJ2-4	-
CASSYRGQKSYEQYF	TGTGCCAGTAGCTATCGGGGACAGAAATCCTACGAGCAGTACTTC	TRBD1	TRBV19	TRBJ2-7	-
CASSAGTPNTGELFF	TGTGCCAGCTCAGCCGGGACACCGAACACCGGGGAGCTGTTTTTT	-	TRBV18	TRBJ2-2	once
CASSPDTYNEQFF	TGTGCCAGCAGCCCGGACACCTACAATGAGCAGTTCTTC	-	TRBV5-4	TRBJ2-1	-
CASSWTTGNEQYF	TGTGCCAGCAGCTGGACGACAGGGAACGAGCAGTACTTC	TRBD1	TRBV5-6	TRBJ2-7	few
CASSFLGRGAVSGELFF	TGTGCCAGCAGTTTTCTCGGGCGGGGGGCGGTCTCCGGGGAGCTGTTTTTT	TRBD2	TRBV28	TRBJ2-2	-
CASSYLQGEGDTQYF	TGTGCCAGCAGTTACTTACAGGGAGAAGGAGATACGCAGTATTTT	-	TRBV6-5	TRBJ2-3	-
CASSLGLGDTQYF	TGTGCCAGCAGCTTGGGACTAGGGGATACGCAGTATTTT	TRBD2	TRBV11-2	TRBJ2-3	-
CASSFGVTDTQYF	TGTGCCAGCAGTTTCGGGGTGACAGATACGCAGTATTTT	-	TRBV28	TRBJ2-3	-
CASSFPGLAGGNEQFF	TGTGCCAGCAGCTTTCCGGGACTAGCGGGTGGAAATGAGCAGTTCTTC	TRBD2	TRBV7-9	TRBJ2-1	-
CASSYTGGVTEAFF	TGTGCCAGCAGTTATACAGGAGGGGTCACTGAAGCTTTCTTT	-	TRBV6-6	TRBJ1-1	-
CASSQDGQRNEQFF	TGCGCCAGCAGCCAAGACGGACAGCGAAATGAGCAGTTCTTC	-	TRBV4-3	TRBJ2-1	-
CSGATANEKLFF	TGCAGCGGTGCGACAGCTAATGAAAAACTGTTTTTT	-	TRBV29-1	TRBJ1-4	-
CASNRGGVPGELFF	TGTGCCAGCAACCGGGGAGGTGTACCCGGGGAGCTGTTTTTT	-	TRBV28	TRBJ2-2	-
CASSIEGANTGELFF	TGCGCCAGCAGTATAGAAGGGGCGAACACCGGGGAGCTGTTTTTT	-	TRBV5-1	TRBJ2-2	-
CASSRGVSPIAGELFF	TGTGCCAGCAGCCGAGGAGTTTCCCCAATTGCCGGGGAGCTGTTTTTT	-	TRBV9	TRBJ2-2	-
CSVRQATGVTNEKLFF	TGCAGCGTCCGACAGGCCACAGGGGTAACTAATGAAAAACTGTTTTTT	TRBD1	TRBV29-1	TRBJ1-4	few
CASSLEGVRRFGREQYF	TGTGCCAGCAGCCTCGAGGGCGTGCGAAGATTTGGGCGCGAGCAGTACTTC	-	TRBV11-2	TRBJ2-7	-
CASSFQGRETQYF	TGTGCCAGCAGTTTCCAGGGCAGGGAGACCCAGTACTTC	-	TRBV6-5	TRBJ2-5	-
CAWSVLRGTEAFF	TGTGCCTGGAGTGTTCTAAGAGGTACTGAAGCTTTCTTT	-	TRBV30	TRBJ1-1	-
CASSTRGLNTEAFF	TGTGCCAGTAGTACCCGAGGGCTGAACACTGAAGCTTTCTTT	-	TRBV19	TRBJ1-1	-
CASSDRNPARSPPLHF	TGTGCCAGCAGTGACAGGAACCCGGCTCGCTCTCCACCCCTCCACTTT	-	TRBV5-8	TRBJ1-6	-
CASSLGVRNEKLFF	TGTGCCAGTAGCCTGGGAGTCCGTAATGAAAAACTGTTTTTT	-	TRBV19	TRBJ1-4	-
CASRSGTGELFF	TGTGCCAGCAGGTCGGGGACCGGGGAGCTGTTTTTT	-	TRBV28	TRBJ2-2	-
CASSRIDRVSGNTIYF	TGTGCCAGCAGCCGTATAGACAGGGTCTCTGGAAACACCATATATTTT	TRBD1	TRBV3-1/TRBV3-2	TRBJ1-3	-